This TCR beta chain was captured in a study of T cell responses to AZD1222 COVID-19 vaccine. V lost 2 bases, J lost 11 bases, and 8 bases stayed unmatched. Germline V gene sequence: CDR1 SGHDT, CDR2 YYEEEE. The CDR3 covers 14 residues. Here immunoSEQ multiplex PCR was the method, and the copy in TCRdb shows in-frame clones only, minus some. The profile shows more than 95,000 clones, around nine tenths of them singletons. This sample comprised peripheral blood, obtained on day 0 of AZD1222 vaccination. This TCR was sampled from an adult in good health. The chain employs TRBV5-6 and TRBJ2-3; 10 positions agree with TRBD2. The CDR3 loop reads CASSLAGGAQQQYF. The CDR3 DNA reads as TGTGCCAGCAGCTTAGCGGGGGGGGCCCAACAGCAGTATTTT. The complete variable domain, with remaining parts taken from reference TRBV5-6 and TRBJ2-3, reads DAGVTQSPTHLIKTRGQQVTLRCSPKSGHDTVSWYQQALGQGPQFIFQYYEEEERQRGNFPDRFSGHQFPNYSSELNVNALLLGDSALYLCASSLAGGAQQQYFGPGTRLTVL.